These 4 T cell receptor beta chains were all obtained from the same sample, sequenced in a study of T cell repertoires in cytomegalovirus infection. TCRdb re-derived calls from the reads in MiXCR, one entry per CDR3 protein. The table records around 260,000 distinct CDR3 sequences, approximately 9.1% of them present only once. The sequencing input was PBMCs. The origin of the receptors is a human donor in good health (CMV status not recorded). Some clones in this sample may be carry-over from other donors' samples.

This clonotype was seen more than once but under ten times. This chain's CDR3 is CASSLDGRGGTDTQYF. The CDR3 bases are TGTGCCAGCAGCTTAGATGGGCGGGGGGGAACAGATACGCAGTATTTT. The chain joins TRBV7-2 to TRBJ2-3, with TRBD2 identical over 9 bases. Germline V gene lookup returns CDR1 SGHTA and CDR2 FQGNSA. Trimming at V came to 1 base and at J to 3 bases, leaving 5 bases not matched to a gene. The CDR3 contains 16 residues.

This sequence joins TRBV7-6 and TRBJ1-5; possible D gene TRBD1, 6 bases. Germline-derived CDR1 and CDR2 are SGHVS and FNYEAQ. V was cut by 3 bases and J by 2 bases, with 14 bases left in between. This CDR3 is built from 16 residues. CDR3: CASSFIGGVGNQPQHF. The CDR3 region has the DNA TGTGCCAGCAGCTTCATTGGGGGCGTAGGCAATCAGCCCCAGCATTTT.

This clonotype was counted many times. The chain joins TRBV7-2 to TRBJ2-5; a possible D gene is TRBD2 (7 bases). The V end was cut by 5 bases, the J end by 6 bases, with 13 bases between. The CDR3 extends over 13 amino acids. Per germline, CDR1 SGHTA and CDR2 FQGNSA. Here the CDR3 reads CASSGGRGKTQYF. CDR3 sequence (DNA): TGTGCCAGCAGCGGGGGGCGGGGGAAGACCCAGTACTTC.

This clonotype was counted at least ten times. The rearrangement uses TRBV7-2 and TRBJ1-1, with D possibly TRBD1 on 6 matching bases. Trimming left V 1 base short and J 3 bases short, with 9 bases between. CDR3 length: 14 amino acids. Germline assignment: CDR1 SGHTA and CDR2 FQGNSA. In nucleotides, the CDR3 is TGTGCCAGCAGCTTAGAAGGGGGTTACACTGAAGCTTTCTTT. It translates to CASSLEGGYTEAFF.